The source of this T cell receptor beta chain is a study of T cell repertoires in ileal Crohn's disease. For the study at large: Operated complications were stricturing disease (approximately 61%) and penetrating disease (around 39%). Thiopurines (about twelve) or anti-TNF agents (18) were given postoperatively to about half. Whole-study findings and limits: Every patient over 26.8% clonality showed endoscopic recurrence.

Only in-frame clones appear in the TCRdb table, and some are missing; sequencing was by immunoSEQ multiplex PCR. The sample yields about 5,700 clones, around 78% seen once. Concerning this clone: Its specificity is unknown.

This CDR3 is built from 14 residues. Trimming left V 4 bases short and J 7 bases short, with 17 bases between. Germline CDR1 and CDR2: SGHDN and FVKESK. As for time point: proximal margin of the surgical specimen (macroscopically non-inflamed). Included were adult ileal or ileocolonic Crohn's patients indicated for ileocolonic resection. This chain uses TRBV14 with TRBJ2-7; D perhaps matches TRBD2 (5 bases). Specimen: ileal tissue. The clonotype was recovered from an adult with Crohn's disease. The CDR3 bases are TGTGCCAGCAGCCCTTATTCTCTTCCGGGGGAGCAGTACTTC. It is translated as CASSPYSLPGEQYF.